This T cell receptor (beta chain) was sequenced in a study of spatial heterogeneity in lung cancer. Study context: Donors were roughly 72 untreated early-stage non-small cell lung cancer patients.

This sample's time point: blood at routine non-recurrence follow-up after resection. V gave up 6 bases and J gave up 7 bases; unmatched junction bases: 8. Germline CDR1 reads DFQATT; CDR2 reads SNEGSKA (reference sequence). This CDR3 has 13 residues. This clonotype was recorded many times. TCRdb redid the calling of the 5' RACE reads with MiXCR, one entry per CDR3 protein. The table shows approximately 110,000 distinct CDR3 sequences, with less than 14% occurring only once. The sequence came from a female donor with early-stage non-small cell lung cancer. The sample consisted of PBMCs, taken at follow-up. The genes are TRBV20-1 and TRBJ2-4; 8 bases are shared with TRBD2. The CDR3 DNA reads TGCAGTGCCGGCCGTAGACTAGCGAACATTCAGTACTTC. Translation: CSAGRRLANIQYF.